Given below is one TCR beta chain in context. Its antigen remains unknown. It was with 60 Vbeta and 13 Jbeta primers that the PCR ran. Repertoires were generated with immunoSEQ multiplex PCR, while TCRdb's copy carries only in-frame clones and drops some. The sample holds 210,000 or so clones, over 65% seen once. This entry comes from a study of cytomegalovirus exposure and HLA in healthy donors. Unmatched junction bases numbered 13, after V lost 5 bases and J lost 6 bases. Germline V lookup: CDR1 MDHEN, CDR2 SYDVKM. CDR3 length: 17 residues. Points from the study as a whole: Specificity of three CMV-associated chains for CMV antigens was verified in vitro.

The receptor comes from a woman aged 55-69 years in good health and CMV-seropositive. This chain links TRBV28 with TRBJ2-1; 10 nucleotides match TRBD2. The sample was PBMCs. The CDR3 nucleotides are TGTGCCAGCAGTCCGCTCCCGACTAGCGGGTATAGCAATGAGCAGTTCTTC. The encoded protein is CASSPLPTSGYSNEQFF.